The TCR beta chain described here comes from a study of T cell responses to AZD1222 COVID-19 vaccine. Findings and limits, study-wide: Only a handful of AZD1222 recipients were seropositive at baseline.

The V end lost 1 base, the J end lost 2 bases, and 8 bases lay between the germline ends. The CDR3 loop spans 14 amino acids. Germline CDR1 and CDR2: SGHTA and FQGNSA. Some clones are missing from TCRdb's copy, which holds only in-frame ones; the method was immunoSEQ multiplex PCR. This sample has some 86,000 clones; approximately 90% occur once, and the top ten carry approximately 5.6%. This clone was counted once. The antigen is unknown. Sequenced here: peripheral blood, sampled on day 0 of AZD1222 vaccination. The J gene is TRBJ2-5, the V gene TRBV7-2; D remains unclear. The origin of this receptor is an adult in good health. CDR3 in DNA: TGTGCCAGCAGCTTAGGGCTGCGACAAGAGACCCAGTACTTC. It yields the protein CASSLGLRQETQYF.